Listed here is a single T cell receptor beta chain. Its antigen is not known. Other DNA sequences of this sample code for an identical CDR3. CDR1 and CDR2 from the germline V gene are MNHEY and SMNVEV (reference sequence). Trimming removed 8 bases from V and 1 base from J, with 6 bases in between. The CDR3 loop spans 12 amino acids. The source of the sample is a study of OX40 agonist ivuxolimab in advanced cancers. Study information: Patients received intravenous ivuxolimab every 2 weeks at 0.01 to 10 mg/kg. Of mixed ages from 23 to 79 and averaging approximately 60 years, the group was about 80% male. Dose-escalation patients had hepatocellular carcinoma, melanoma, renal cell or head and neck cancer. Overall study findings and caveats: No determination was made of the antigen specificity of the expanded peripheral T cells.

The repertoire was sequenced with immunoSEQ multiplex PCR; TCRdb's copy has only in-frame clones and lacks some. The sample includes fewer than 15,000 clones, about 81% seen only once; the top ten take about 40%. The sequenced sample was CD4+ or CD8+ T cells sorted from blood, obtained in a trial of the OX40 agonist ivuxolimab. The J gene is TRBJ2-1, the V gene TRBV27; D is undetermined. This TCR was recovered from an adult with an advanced solid tumor such as melanoma, head and neck, liver or kidney cancer. CDR3 coding DNA: TGTGCCAGCGGATCGTCCTACAATGAGCAGTTCTTC. This translates into CASGSSYNEQFF.